What follows are 27 T cell receptor beta chains derived from one specimen sequenced in a study of shared clonotypes between healthy human individuals. Only in-frame clones appear in the TCRdb table, and some are missing; sequencing was by immunoSEQ multiplex PCR. The sample shows roughly 1,800,000 clones, approximately 94% of them seen only once. Naive CD8 cells lacked CD45RO and underwent positive selection for CCR7, leaving out terminally differentiated effector memory CD45RA+ cells. The sequenced sample consisted of naive CD8+ T cells sorted from blood. The receptors come from a man aged 18 to 30 in good health.

The chain links TRBV7-8 to TRBJ1-2; no reliable D call. The CDR3 covers 17 residues. CDR1 and CDR2 from the germline V gene are SGHVS and FQNEAQ. Trimming left V 1 base short and J 6 bases short, with 21 bases between. The CDR3: CASSLVGRPGRPDGYTF. The CDR3 bases are TGTGCCAGCAGCTTAGTAGGCCGTCCCGGGCGGCCGGATGGCTACACCTTC.

A word on this clone: The identical CDR3 is also encoded by other nucleotide sequences in the sample. The genes are TRBV11-2 and TRBJ2-7; D might be TRBD1 or TRBD2, each matching 6 bases. Germline V gives CDR1 SGHAT, CDR2 FQNNGV. With 3 bases removed from V and 4 bases from J, the gap between germline ends came to 10 bases. The CDR3 has 13 amino acids. The CDR3 DNA reads as TGTGCCAGCAGCTTGACGGGGGCATACGAGCAGTACTTC. Residues: CASSLTGAYEQYF.

V usage is TRBV13 and J usage is TRBJ2-7, with D maybe TRBD1 (6 bases). Germline lookup yields CDR1 PRHDT and CDR2 FYEKMQ (reference sequence). V was pared by 5 bases and J by 0 bases, with 14 bases between. The CDR3 loop spans 15 amino acids. The CDR3 nucleotides are TGTGCCAGCAGCCCCAAACGGGACAACTCCTACGAGCAGTACTTC. This codes for CASSPKRDNSYEQYF.

The V call is TRBV28, the J call TRBJ2-5; 10 nucleotides align to TRBD2. The CDR3 consists of 14 residues. Trimming at V came to 6 bases and at J to 5 bases, leaving 6 bases not matched to a gene. The germline V gene encodes CDR1 MDHEN and CDR2 SYDVKM. CDR3 in amino acids: CASSTGTSEETQYF. The CDR3 DNA sequence: TGTGCCAGCAGCACCGGGACTAGCGAGGAGACCCAGTACTTC.

The rearrangement uses TRBV19 and TRBJ2-5; TRBD1 might be the D (5 bases). CDR1 LNHDA and CDR2 SQIVND come from the germline V gene (reference sequence). V was shortened by 3 bases and J by 2 bases, with 7 bases between the two germline ends. The CDR3 is 13 residues long. CDR3 sequence (DNA): TGTGCCAGTAGTATCCGACAGCAAGAGACCCAGTACTTC. It yields the protein CASSIRQQETQYF.

The chain joins TRBV6-5 to TRBJ2-2; D is ambiguous. V gave up 2 bases and J gave up 1 base, with 5 bases separating them. Germline CDR1 reads MNHEY; CDR2 reads SVGAGI. The CDR3 extends over 14 amino acids. The CDR3 loop is CASSYHLNTGELFF. The CDR3 coding sequence is TGTGCCAGCAGTTACCACCTGAACACCGGGGAGCTGTTTTTT.

The gene calls are TRBV27 and TRBJ2-6; D may correspond to TRBD1 or TRBD2 (7 bases each). The germline V gene encodes CDR1 MNHEY and CDR2 SMNVEV (reference sequence). V dropped 4 bases and J dropped 0 bases, with 13 bases sitting between them. The CDR3 spans 17 residues. This CDR3 reads CASSSPGGVSGANVLTF. The CDR3 nucleotides are TGTGCCAGCAGTTCCCCAGGGGGGGTCTCTGGGGCCAACGTCCTGACTTTC.

The sample holds a few counts of this clone. This chain connects TRBV27 to TRBJ1-2, with D perhaps TRBD1 (5 bases). Germline CDR1 and CDR2: MNHEY and SMNVEV (reference sequence). The V end lost 3 bases, the J end lost 1 base, and 9 bases lay between the germline ends. This CDR3 has 14 residues. CDR3 DNA: TGTGCCAGCAGTTTGGGCAGGGTTAACTATGGCTACACCTTC. Translated, it gives CASSLGRVNYGYTF.

The chain carries TRBV10-3 and TRBJ1-2; tentative D call: TRBD1 (5 bases). Trimming pared 9 bases from V and 1 base from J, leaving 9 bases between. CDR3 length: 12 residues. Per the germline V gene, CDR1 is ENHRY and CDR2 is SYGVKD. DNA for the CDR3: TGTGCCATAGGGACGGTTAACTATGGCTACACCTTC. Amino acid sequence: CAIGTVNYGYTF.

The V call is TRBV2, the J call TRBJ1-1, with 8 nucleotides matching TRBD1. The CDR3 has 12 amino acids. V lost 6 bases, J lost 4 bases, and 1 base stayed unmatched. Germline loops: CDR1 SNHLY, CDR2 FYNNEI. CDR3 in amino acids: CASRTGVTEAFF. CDR3 DNA sequence: TGTGCCAGCAGGACAGGGGTCACTGAAGCTTTCTTT.

The chain is built from TRBV10-3 and TRBJ2-7; TRBD2 aligns across 7 bases. Unmatched junction bases numbered 6, after V lost 2 bases and J lost 5 bases. The CDR3 covers 14 residues. CDR1 and CDR2 (germline): ENHRY, SYGVKD. This chain's CDR3 is CAISEGGRGHEQYF. The CDR3 nucleotides read TGTGCCATCAGTGAGGGAGGGAGGGGCCACGAGCAGTACTTC.

J is TRBJ2-7 and V is TRBV7-8; a possible D gene is TRBD1 (5 bases). CDR3 length: 13 residues. Germline assignment: CDR1 SGHVS and CDR2 FQNEAQ. V gave up 1 base and J gave up 7 bases, with 11 bases separating them. The DNA of the CDR3 is TGTGCCAGCAGCTTAGATTCAGGGATTGAGCAGTACTTC. Translation: CASSLDSGIEQYF.

CDR3 region: CASSITGGEETQYF. In nucleotides, the CDR3 is TGTGCCAGCAGTATTACAGGGGGAGAAGAGACCCAGTACTTC. The rearrangement joins TRBV27 to TRBJ2-5; TRBD1 aligns across 8 bases. This CDR3 is 14 amino acids long. With V trimmed by 5 bases and J by 3 bases, 5 bases remained unmatched. Germline-derived CDR1 and CDR2 are MNHEY and SMNVEV (reference sequence).

The genes are TRBV7-9 and TRBJ2-2; perhaps D is TRBD1 or TRBD2 (5 bases each). V was cut by 5 bases and J by 3 bases, with 16 bases left in between. Germline CDR1 reads SEHNR; CDR2 reads FQNEAQ (reference sequence). This CDR3 has 16 amino acids. CDR3 nucleotide sequence: TGTGCCAGCAGCGAATTCCTCGGGGCGGACACCGGGGAGCTGTTTTTT. Translation: CASSEFLGADTGELFF.

Note on this clone: This CDR3 is also generated by other DNA sequences in the sample. The V call is TRBV4-1, the J call TRBJ1-2; D remains ambiguous. V lost 3 bases and J lost 0, with 8 bases in between. CDR3 length: 14 residues. From germline, CDR1 is MGHRA and CDR2 YSYEKL. The CDR3: CASSQGPTNYGYTF. CDR3 DNA: TGCGCCAGCAGCCAGGGTCCCACTAACTATGGCTACACCTTC.

This clone came up once. The rearrangement links TRBV4-1 to TRBJ2-7; D is unresolved. V was pared by 0 bases and J by 1 base, with 10 bases between. CDR3 length: 15 residues. Germline V gene sequence: CDR1 MGHRA, CDR2 YSYEKL. CDR3 nucleotide sequence: TGCGCCAGCAGCCAAGATGGTAGGGTTTCCTACGAGCAGTACTTC. Its translation: CASSQDGRVSYEQYF.

CDR3 coding DNA: TGTGCCAGCAGCCTGCCTTTAACTGCCTACGAGCAGTACTTC. Translated: CASSLPLTAYEQYF. V and J are TRBV11-2 and TRBJ2-7; D uncertain. CDR1 SGHAT and CDR2 FQNNGV come from the germline V gene. The V end lost 5 bases, the J end lost 2 bases, and 13 bases lay between the germline ends. The CDR3 has 14 amino acids.

The chain employs TRBV7-9 and TRBJ2-3; D might be TRBD2 (5 bases). Germline-derived CDR1 and CDR2 are SEHNR and FQNEAQ (reference sequence). The CDR3 length is 14 residues. With 5 bases removed from V and 2 bases from J, the gap between germline ends came to 11 bases. The CDR3 is CASSLPRDTDTQYF. Written as DNA, the CDR3 is TGTGCCAGCAGCCTACCTCGGGACACAGATACGCAGTATTTT.

The CDR3 DNA follows: TGTGCCAGCAGTGACCACAGGGTTCTGAACACTGAAGCTTTCTTT. It codes for CASSDHRVLNTEAFF. The chain uses TRBV6-1 and TRBJ1-1; TRBD1 is a possible D gene (6 bases). The CDR3 is 15 amino acids. CDR1 is MNHNS, CDR2 SASEGT, per germline. V was cut by 3 bases and J by 0 bases, with 11 bases left in between.

This chain joins TRBV27 and TRBJ1-1; D unclear. CDR3 size: 13 residues. Germline CDR1 and CDR2: MNHEY and SMNVEV (reference sequence). Trimming shortened V by 7 bases and J by 1 base, and 10 bases separated the two germline ends. CDR3 in amino acids: CASKLGGNTEAFF. The CDR3 DNA sequence: TGTGCCAGCAAACTGGGTGGGAACACTGAAGCTTTCTTT.

The V gene is TRBV4-2, the J gene TRBJ2-5, with TRBD2 matching over 7 bases. Trimming cost V 0 bases and J 2 bases; bases outside gene matches: 6. There are 16 residues in the CDR3. Germline V gives CDR1 LGHNA, CDR2 YNFKEQ. CDR3 DNA: TGTGCCAGCAGCCAAGATCAGGCTAGCGGACAAGAGACCCAGTACTTC. It specifies CASSQDQASGQETQYF.

The CDR3 bases are TGTGCCAGCAGCTTAGAGGCAGGGTGTAACTATGGCTACACCTTC. Encoded protein: CASSLEAGCNYGYTF. The J gene is TRBJ1-2, the V gene TRBV11-1; D possibly corresponds to TRBD1 (5 bases). The V gene lost 1 base and the J gene lost 1 base, with 10 bases spanning the gap. In germline, CDR1 is SGHAT, CDR2 FQDESV (reference sequence). The CDR3 is made up of 15 amino acids.

The rearrangement links TRBV7-3 to TRBJ1-1; D not resolved. V lost 5 bases, J lost 4 bases, and 11 bases lay in between. The CDR3 runs 13 residues. Looked up from germline, CDR1 is SGHTA and CDR2 is FQGTGA. The CDR3 DNA reads TGTGCCAGCAGCCCAGACACAGCCACTGAAGCTTTCTTT. It translates to CASSPDTATEAFF.

This rearrangement joins TRBV25-1 to TRBJ2-2; D is possibly TRBD1 or TRBD2 (5 bases each). This CDR3 spans 16 amino acids. The ends were cut back, 2 bases at V and 6 bases at J, with 16 bases in the middle. Germline CDR1 MGHDK, CDR2 SYGVNS. CDR3 region: CASSEKTGPLAGELFF. The CDR3 DNA sequence: TGTGCCAGCAGTGAAAAGACGGGGCCCCTGGCCGGGGAGCTGTTTTTT.

Regarding this clone: The identical CDR3 is also encoded by other nucleotide sequences in the sample. The CDR3 loop is CASSVSGTGGEKLFF. The CDR3 DNA sequence: TGTGCCAGCAGCGTCTCCGGGACAGGGGGAGAAAAACTGTTTTTT. This rearrangement joins TRBV9 to TRBJ1-4, with 11 nucleotides matching TRBD1. In germline, CDR1 is SGDLS, CDR2 YYNGEE. The CDR3 covers 15 residues. The ends lost 2 bases at V and 8 bases at J; junction bases unmatched: 5.

The chain joins TRBV4-3 to TRBJ2-1; D unclear. Germline V gives CDR1 LGHNA, CDR2 YSLEER. Trimming removed 3 bases at V and 7 bases at J, with 16 bases between. The CDR3 contains 15 residues. CDR3 sequence (DNA): TGCGCCAGCAGCCACGTCGGAACCTACACGAATGAGCAGTTCTTC. Protein sequence: CASSHVGTYTNEQFF.

V and J are TRBV6-5 and TRBJ2-7, with D perhaps given as TRBD1 or TRBD2 (5 bases each). Germline V gene lookup returns CDR1 MNHEY and CDR2 SVGAGI. V was clipped by 7 bases and J by 2 bases, with 15 bases between them. CDR3 length: 14 residues. This chain's CDR3 is CASNQGEDPYEQYF. The CDR3 coding sequence is TGTGCCAGCAATCAGGGAGAGGACCCCTACGAGCAGTACTTC.